One TCR beta chain is described in this entry. V shed 0 bases, J shed 10 bases, and the junction held 11 bases outside the gene matches. Germline loops: CDR1 LGHNA, CDR2 YNFKEQ. The CDR3 has 16 amino acids. The data originate from a study of T cell changes during pregnancy in multiple sclerosis. Sequencing was performed with immunoSEQ multiplex PCR; in TCRdb, only in-frame clones are kept and a portion is missing. The sample contains fewer than 150,000 clones, about 96% of which appear only once. The sample in question was peripheral blood, obtained after pregnancy. The TCR originated in a female donor with multiple sclerosis, enrolled in a pregnancy study. The rearrangement joins TRBV4-2 to TRBJ2-1, with 8 bases fitting TRBD2. The CDR3: CASSQDSAGEREEQFF. The CDR3, as DNA: TGTGCCAGCAGCCAAGATTCAGCGGGAGAACGGGAAGAGCAGTTCTTC.